Detailed here is one TCR beta chain. What it recognizes is unknown. As to time point: blood 2 weeks post-SBRT. Treatment indicated: 15 Gy SBRT to primary tumor, nephrectomy 4 weeks later. Clear cell pathology was present in this patient's renal cell carcinoma. Libraries were prepared by immunoSEQ multiplex PCR; TCRdb keeps only in-frame clonotypes and omits some of them. The table records over 55,000 clones, around 80% of them present only once. This CDR3 has 15 amino acids. The V and J ends lost 3 bases and 7 bases respectively, with 16 bases between them. From germline, CDR1 is SGHTA and CDR2 FQGTGA. This sample is part of a study of radiation and T cells in renal cell carcinoma. Looking at the study overall: Nephrectomy followed 15 Gy stereotactic body radiation by 4 weeks. Study-wide results and caveats: Pretreatment tumor biopsies were lacking, so baseline clonotypes are unknown. In blood, top tumor clones expanded by 2 weeks, shrinking by 4.

The source material was blood, sampled from a patient whose treatment included radiotherapy and nephrectomy. The sequence was collected from a man in his sixties with renal cell carcinoma. This sequence joins TRBV7-3 and TRBJ2-1; a weak D match, TRBD2 (6 bases). The CDR3 region has the DNA TGTGCCAGCAGCTTGGAACGGGCTAGCGTTAATGAGCAGTTCTTC. Residues: CASSLERASVNEQFF. The whole variable domain, filled in from reference TRBV7-3 and TRBJ2-1, reads GAGVSQTPSNKVTEKGKYVELRCDPISGHTALYWYRQSLGQGPEFLIYFQGTGAADDSGLPNDRFFAVRPEGSVSTLKIQRTERGDSAVYLCASSLERASVNEQFFGPGTRLTVL.